The present TCR beta chain was sequenced within a study of cytomegalovirus exposure and HLA in healthy donors. Points from the study as a whole: A later analysis showed that HLA-associated TCR beta chains had undergone more clonal expansion than equally common others.

Researchers ran the PCR with 60 Vbeta and 13 Jbeta primers. The method was immunoSEQ multiplex PCR; TCRdb's version includes in-frame clones alone and lacks a portion of them. The profile shows under 200,000 clones, about 80% of them singletons. V shed 6 bases and J 1 base; nucleotides not matched to a gene: 8. The CDR3 has 15 amino acids. CDR1 is MNHNS, CDR2 SASEGT, per germline. Points on this clone: No antigen is known for it.

The source of this sequence is a man between 60 and 75 years old in good health and CMV-seronegative. The chain is built from TRBV6-1 and TRBJ1-2; 7 bases are shared with TRBD1. The specimen was PBMCs. The chain's CDR3 is CASSPIDRVNYGYTF. The CDR3 nucleotides are TGTGCCAGCAGCCCCATCGACAGGGTTAACTATGGCTACACCTTC.